The sequence of this TCR beta chain was determined in a study of CD8 T cells in ankylosing spondylitis. Study-wide findings and caveats: Disease-linked clones were reportedly significantly enriched in matched ankylosing spondylitis synovial fluid. Disease-linked clones were CD8+ and relatively rare in peripheral blood. Several highly homologous variants made up a TCR beta motif, and this motif appeared characteristic of ankylosing spondylitis blood.

This clonotype came up many times. What it binds is unknown. It was by quantitative 5'-RACE with molecular barcodes that TCR beta libraries were made. A single record per CDR3 protein comes from TCRdb applying MiXCR to the 5' RACE reads. The sample carries under 300,000 distinct CDR3 sequences, 18% recorded once. Sequences were obtained from blood, either unsorted or a sorted T cell fraction (not recorded which). This sequence was found in a male donor with ankylosing spondylitis or in good health (not recorded which).

As DNA, the CDR3 is TGTGCCAGCATAGATAATAGCGGGAGTCTCACAGATACGCAGTATTTT. This codes for CASIDNSGSLTDTQYF. This chain uses TRBV27 with TRBJ2-3; 9 bases match TRBD2. Germline CDR1 and CDR2: MNHEY and SMNVEV (reference sequence). The CDR3 consists of 16 residues. The V and J ends lost 7 bases and 2 bases, in that order; junction bases with no gene match: 10.